This T cell receptor beta chain was sequenced in a study of shared clonotypes between healthy human individuals. Sequencing used immunoSEQ multiplex PCR; TCRdb keeps in-frame clones, though not all of them. Of millions of clones detected, 85% to 95% appear once; the ten largest clones hold 0.35% to 0.5%. Germline CDR1 KGHSH, CDR2 LQKENI. The CDR3 is 14 amino acids. The V end lost 0 bases, the J end lost 7 bases, and 7 bases lay between the germline ends. The clonotype was recovered from a man between 18 and 29 years old in good health. Some clones in this sample may be carry-over from other donors' samples. The material sequenced was naive CD4+ T cells from PBMCs. Subset of the sample: CD45RA+ positively selected. The chain has TRBV18 and TRBJ1-6; no definite D call. CDR3 DNA sequence: TGTGCCAGCTCACCACCTGTCCGGAATTCACCCCTCCACTTT. It yields the protein CASSPPVRNSPLHF.